The TCR beta chain under discussion was sequenced for a study of control samples from healthy donors and cancer patients. Sequenced by immunoSEQ multiplex PCR; TCRdb stores in-frame clones only, minus some. Altogether about 180,000 clones are present, around 91% being singletons, with the ten largest covering approximately 1.4%. V was pared by 8 bases and J by 2 bases, with 6 bases of the junction left unmatched. The CDR3 sequence is 14 residues long. Germline assignment: CDR1 MDHEN and CDR2 SYDVKM. The TCR originated in a woman aged 50 to 60 in good health. J is TRBJ2-7 and V is TRBV28; TRBD2 matches at 10 bases. The sequenced material came from blood. CDR3: CASERTSGTYEQYF. The CDR3 coding sequence is TGTGCCAGCGAGAGGACTAGCGGAACCTACGAGCAGTACTTC.